The present entry profiles one TCR beta chain with its context. Its antigen remains unknown. The sample originates from a study of regulatory T cells in long-lasting Graves disease. The time point was: newly diagnosed GD, antithyroid drugs for less than 3 months. From RNA extracted from PBMCs, the TCR library was made. American Thyroid Association guidelines defined how Graves' disease was diagnosed. The CDR3 runs to 14 residues. V lost 6 bases, J lost 2 bases, and 10 bases lay in between. Germline V gene data show CDR1 as ENHRY and CDR2 as SYGVKD. Study findings and constraints: Persistent disease exhibited a predilection for TRBV28, TRBJ1-2 and TRBJ2-5. Graves' patients with persistent disease showed TCR diversity lower than patients newly diagnosed. Thyroid tissue went unstudied; only peripheral blood was examined.

CDR3-region Arm-PCR and iRepertoire HTBI primers produced the TCR beta libraries. TCRdb independently ran MiXCR on the multiplex PCR reads; one entry per CDR3 protein. There are 400,000 to 500,000 distinct CDR3 sequences in the sample; around 17% occur only once, and about 23% lies in the top ten. The data also belong to a second study, concerning T cells in Graves' hyperthyroidism and ophthalmopathy.

Sequenced here: peripheral blood mononuclear cells (PBMCs), sampled at new diagnosis, from a patient treated with antithyroid drugs. This chain links TRBV10-3 with TRBJ2-2; tentatively, D is TRBD2 (6 bases). This sequence was found in a young woman with Graves disease. The CDR3 nucleotides read TGTGCCATCAGGCTAGCGTCAAACACCGGGGAGCTGTTTTTT. It translates to CAIRLASNTGELFF.